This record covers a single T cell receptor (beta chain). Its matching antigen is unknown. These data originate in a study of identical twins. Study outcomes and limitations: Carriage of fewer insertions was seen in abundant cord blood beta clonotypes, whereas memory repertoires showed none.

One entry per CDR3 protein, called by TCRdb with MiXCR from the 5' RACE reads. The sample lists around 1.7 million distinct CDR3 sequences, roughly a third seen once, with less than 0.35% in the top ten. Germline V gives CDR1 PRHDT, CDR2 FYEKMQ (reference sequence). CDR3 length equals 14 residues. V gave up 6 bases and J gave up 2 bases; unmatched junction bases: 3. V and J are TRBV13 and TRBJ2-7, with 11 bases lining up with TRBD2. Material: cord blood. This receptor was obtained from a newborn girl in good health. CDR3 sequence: CASRRSGRAYEQYF. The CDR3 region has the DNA TGTGCCAGCAGGCGTAGCGGGAGGGCCTACGAGCAGTACTTC.